The T cell receptor (beta chain) under discussion was sequenced for a study of human T cells and chemical hapten exposure. This clonotype was found a few times. Its antigen is currently unknown. The time point denotes: pre-sensitization, week 0. Specified treatment: therapeutic diphenylcyclopropenone sensitization with weekly scalp DPC. Alopecia patients, 18 to 70 years old and DPC-suitable, served as donors. V was cut by 1 base and J by 6 bases, with 19 bases left in between. This CDR3 contains 17 residues. Findings and caveats of the study: No alteration of TCRs above 1 in 1000 frequency was seen with DPC sensitization.

In the authors' methods: Per sample, the median was approximately 96,000 TCRs, with values from around 25,000 to 690,000. TCRdb reanalysed the RACE reads using MiXCR and keeps one entry per CDR3 protein. These V and J calls derive from TCRdb rather than the authors' analysis. The sample includes around 300,000 distinct CDR3 sequences, approximately 7.5% of them seen just once. The receptor comes from a man in his late teens or twenties with alopecia areata. Some clones in this sample may be carry-over from other donors' samples. Specimen: whole blood, collected in connection with sensitization to the hapten diphenylcyclopropenone (DPC). The rearrangement uses TRBV12-3 or TRBV12-4 and TRBJ1-5, with D unclear. CDR3 in amino acids: CASSLVRAGLRSQPQHF. The CDR3 bases are TGTGCCAGCAGTTTAGTCCGGGCAGGCCTGAGGAGTCAGCCCCAGCATTTT.